This TCR beta chain emerged from a study of shared clonotypes between healthy human individuals. Produced via immunoSEQ multiplex PCR; TCRdb's table is partial and in-frame only. The sample shows millions of clones, approximately 93% of them seen only once. The length of the CDR3 is 15 residues. Trimming at V came to 4 bases and at J to 0 bases, leaving 5 bases not matched to a gene. Per the germline V gene, CDR1 is SGHNT and CDR2 is YYREEE (reference sequence). About this clone: The sample carries other DNA sequences with the same CDR3.

The donors, healthy adults who were HIV-negative, had experienced no recent acute infections or vaccinations. Memory CD4+ cells were the fraction left after CD45RA+ naive selection. The material sequenced was naive CD4+ T cells from PBMCs. As to subset: CD45RA+ positively selected. This clonotype was obtained from a man aged 18 to 30 in good health. Some clones in this sample may be carry-over from other donors' samples. The V call is TRBV5-4, the J call TRBJ1-1; 8 nucleotides align to TRBD1. The CDR3 region is CASSLGTGMNTEAFF. DNA for the CDR3: TGTGCCAGCAGCCTAGGGACAGGTATGAACACTGAAGCTTTCTTT.